What follows are 12 T cell receptor beta chains derived from one specimen sequenced in a study of T cell changes during pregnancy in multiple sclerosis. The repertoire was sequenced with immunoSEQ multiplex PCR; TCRdb's copy has only in-frame clones and lacks some. This sample has around 31,000 clones, with around 90% found just once. The sequencing here drew on CD4+ T cells from peripheral blood mononuclear cells, taken in the first trimester of pregnancy. The source is a female donor with multiple sclerosis, enrolled in a pregnancy study.

The chain links TRBV30 to TRBJ1-1; 7 positions match TRBD1. V was pared by 5 bases and J by 10 bases, with 7 bases of the junction left unmatched. Per the germline V gene, CDR1 is GTSNPN and CDR2 is SVGIG (reference sequence). The CDR3 runs 11 residues. This CDR3 reads CAWGGTVGAFF. CDR3 sequence (DNA): TGTGCCTGGGGGGGGACAGTAGGAGCTTTCTTT.

The CDR3 loop reads CASSRKWREGKLFF. CDR3 in DNA: TGTGCCAGCAGTCGAAAGTGGAGGGAGGGAAAACTGTTTTTT. The genes are TRBV6-5 and TRBJ1-4; D is undetermined. Germline lookup yields CDR1 MNHEY and CDR2 SVGAGI. Trimming left V 5 bases short and J 10 bases short, with 17 bases between. CDR3 length: 14 amino acids.

V usage is TRBV28 and J usage is TRBJ1-4; 7 bases agree with TRBD1. Germline CDR1 MDHEN, CDR2 SYDVKM. The CDR3 extends over 16 amino acids. V dropped 7 bases and J dropped 1; count of bases not matched to a gene: 9. The CDR3 is CASIDRVGVTNEKLFF. The CDR3 coding sequence is TGTGCCAGCATCGACAGGGTAGGGGTAACTAATGAAAAACTGTTTTTT. The whole variable domain, remainder taken from reference TRBV28 and TRBJ1-4, is DVKVTQSSRYLVKRTGEKVFLECVQDMDHENMFWYRQDPGLGLRLIYFSYDVKMKEKGDIPEGYSVSREKKERFSLILESASTNQTSMYLCASIDRVGVTNEKLFFGSGTQLSVL.

V is TRBV20-1 and J is TRBJ2-7; no firm D call. Germline CDR1 is DFQATT and CDR2 is SNEGSKA (reference sequence). With 6 bases removed from V and 7 bases from J, the gap between germline ends came to 13 bases. This CDR3 contains 11 residues. The CDR3 sequence is CSAKRGQEQYF. Here the CDR3 DNA reads TGCAGTGCCAAGAGAGGTCAGGAGCAGTACTTC.

This rearrangement joins TRBV9 to TRBJ1-3, with 8 bases aligning to TRBD1. Germline V gives CDR1 SGDLS, CDR2 YYNGEE. CDR3 length: 16 residues. J was trimmed by 1 base and V by 0 bases; bases with no gene match: 3. The CDR3: CASSVVDRVSGNTIYF. The CDR3 region has the DNA TGTGCCAGCAGCGTAGTGGACAGGGTGTCTGGAAACACCATATATTTT.

This chain uses TRBV7-3 with TRBJ1-5; D not resolved. V was shortened by 0 bases and J by 4 bases, with 10 bases between the two germline ends. Germline values: CDR1 SGHTA, CDR2 FQGTGA. The CDR3 length is 15 residues. CDR3 in DNA: TGTGCCAGCAGCTTAACCGGAGGGTCGAATCAGCCCCAGCATTTT. Residues: CASSLTGGSNQPQHF.

V is TRBV2 and J is TRBJ2-3, with a possible D match to TRBD2 (6 bases). The ends were cut back, 6 bases at V and 1 base at J, with 14 bases in the middle. The CDR3 is 15 residues long. Germline V gene sequence: CDR1 SNHLY, CDR2 FYNNEI. The CDR3 region is CASSRPGLRTDTQYF. The CDR3 DNA reads as TGTGCCAGCAGCCGGCCGGGACTTCGCACAGATACGCAGTATTTT.

This clone was observed a single time. J is TRBJ2-3 and V is TRBV27; 13 bases are a match to TRBD2. This CDR3 is 16 amino acids long. V was clipped by 5 bases and J by 6 bases; unmatched bases: 8. The germline gives CDR1 MNHEY, CDR2 SMNVEV (reference sequence). For the CDR3, the DNA is TGTGCCAGCAGTGTCGGACTAGCGGGGGCAGGGGATACGCAGTATTTT. Translated, it gives CASSVGLAGAGDTQYF.

This clone was detected only a few times. J is TRBJ2-1 and V is TRBV5-1, with TRBD1 as a possible D gene (5 bases). From germline, CDR1 is SGHRS and CDR2 YFSETQ. Trimming cost V 1 base and J 9 bases, with 23 bases left between them. This CDR3 is built from 17 residues. CDR3 DNA sequence: TGCGCCAGCAGCTTGTACCAGGGAAGTATACGGTCGGGTGAGCAGTTCTTC. Translation gives CASSLYQGSIRSGEQFF.

This chain links TRBV30 with TRBJ1-4, with 8 bases identical to TRBD1. In germline, CDR1 is GTSNPN, CDR2 SVGIG (reference sequence). The CDR3 sequence is 13 residues long. The V gene end was trimmed by 4 bases and the J gene end by 4 bases; junction bases not matched to a gene: 2. CDR3 protein: CAWNRGSNEKLFF. The CDR3, as DNA: TGTGCCTGGAACAGGGGGAGTAATGAAAAACTGTTTTTT.

The rearrangement uses TRBV6-5 and TRBJ2-2, with 8 bases lining up with TRBD2. The CDR3 loop spans 15 amino acids. V gave up 5 bases and J gave up 4 bases; unmatched junction bases: 6. Germline CDR1 MNHEY, CDR2 SVGAGI. This CDR3 is CASSGTGGATGELFF. CDR3 nucleotide sequence: TGTGCCAGCAGTGGAACGGGGGGGGCCACCGGGGAGCTGTTTTTT.

The chain has TRBV5-4 and TRBJ1-2, with D possibly TRBD1 on 5 matching bases. This CDR3 is built from 13 residues. Trimming stripped 1 base from V and 2 bases from J, with 6 bases between. Germline V gene data show CDR1 as SGHNT and CDR2 as YYREEE (reference sequence). The CDR3, as DNA: TGTGCCAGCAGCTTGCGGGGGAACTATGGCTACACCTTC. Residues: CASSLRGNYGYTF.